This entry features one T cell receptor (beta chain) sequence. Its target is not known. This sample includes further DNA sequences coding for the same CDR3. The data originate from a study of shared clonotypes between healthy human individuals. Study-level points and caveats: Memory subsets had estimated richness that was generally smaller than that of naive subsets. Exclusively blood specimens were collected; tissue repertoires likely differ.

Germline V gene lookup returns CDR1 MNHEY and CDR2 SVGAGI. The length of the CDR3 is 11 residues. Deletions cut 0 bases from V and 6 bases from J, with 3 bases between. Using immunoSEQ multiplex PCR, the repertoire was profiled, and TCRdb retains in-frame clones only, with some absent. Here the sample spans hundreds of thousands of clones, about 74% being singletons. J is TRBJ2-7 and V is TRBV6-5; D not certain. Sequencing used memory CD4+ T cells sorted from blood. Regarding subset: CD45RA-negative fraction. The clonotype comes from a woman in her thirties in good health. The CDR3 nucleotides are TGTGCCAGCAGTTACTCGAGCGAGCAGTACTTC. This codes for CASSYSSEQYF.